This entry lists 26 T cell receptor beta chains sequenced from one sample in a study of cytomegalovirus exposure and HLA in healthy donors. The PCR had 60 Vbeta and 13 Jbeta primers. TCRdb's copy holds only in-frame clones and misses some; the assay was immunoSEQ multiplex PCR. Of tens of thousands of clones listed, 73% are singletons. Sequenced material: PBMCs. Receptors originate from a man aged 50 or older in good health and CMV-seronegative.

In this sample, this clone turned up a few times. One end of the junction varies from germline; a read error may be responsible. The chain uses TRBV7-9 and TRBJ1-3, with D perhaps TRBD1 (5 bases). Per the germline V gene, CDR1 is SEHNR and CDR2 is FQNEAQ (reference sequence). The CDR3 spans 16 residues. CDR3 nucleotide sequence: TGTTCCAGCAGCTTAGCGCTAGGGGATCCCGGAAACACCATATATTTT. This codes for CSSSLALGDPGNTIYF.

There are a few counts of this clone. The CDR3 loop is CASSEMGQGQETQYF. CDR3 DNA: TGCGCCAGCAGTGAGATGGGACAAGGCCAAGAGACCCAGTACTTC. The chain combines TRBV10-1 with TRBJ2-5, with D tentatively TRBD1 (6 bases). V lost 2 bases and J lost 1, with 11 bases in between. CDR1 is WNHNN, CDR2 SYGVQD, per germline (reference sequence). The CDR3 loop spans 15 amino acids.

This chain links TRBV13 with TRBJ1-1, with D possibly TRBD1 on 5 matching bases. Trimming removed 2 bases from V and 0 bases from J, with 16 bases in between. The length of the CDR3 is 17 residues. CDR1 is PRHDT and CDR2 is FYEKMQ in the germline V gene (reference sequence). The chain's CDR3 is CASSLTTGPGLNTEAFF. The DNA of the CDR3 is TGTGCCAGCAGCTTAACAACAGGTCCCGGCCTGAACACTGAAGCTTTCTTT.

CDR3 sequence (DNA): TGCGCCAGCAGGATGGACAGTTCGAACACTGAAGCTTTCTTT. It is translated as CASRMDSSNTEAFF. The chain couples TRBV5-1 to TRBJ1-1; possible D gene TRBD1, 6 bases. V dropped 5 bases and J dropped 1 base, with 12 bases sitting between them. This CDR3 has 14 residues. Germline assignment: CDR1 SGHRS and CDR2 YFSETQ.

This clone showed up just a few times. The rearrangement joins TRBV7-9 to TRBJ2-7; D is unclear. Germline V CDR1 and CDR2: SEHNR, FQNEAQ (reference sequence). CDR3 length equals 11 residues. With 5 bases removed from V and 5 bases from J, the gap between germline ends came to 7 bases. The DNA of the CDR3 is TGTGCCAGCAGCCCACTCGACGAGCAGTACTTC. It codes for CASSPLDEQYF.

The chain links TRBV10-3 to TRBJ2-3; 7 nucleotides line up with TRBD1. Losses at the gene ends were 6 bases for V and 0 bases for J; bases not matched to a gene: 9. Germline CDR1 and CDR2: ENHRY and SYGVKD. The CDR3 is 16 amino acids. The CDR3 DNA sequence: TGTGCCATCAGGTCACAGGGGAAAATTAGCACAGATACGCAGTATTTT. Protein product: CAIRSQGKISTDTQYF.

This sequence joins TRBV30 and TRBJ2-2; no firm D call. The V end lost 4 bases, the J end lost 5 bases, and 5 bases lay between the germline ends. This CDR3 comprises 11 residues. The germline gives CDR1 GTSNPN, CDR2 SVGIG (reference sequence). As DNA, the CDR3 is TGTGCCTGGACCCAGACCGGGGAGCTGTTTTTT. Translated: CAWTQTGELFF.

The V gene is TRBV19, the J gene TRBJ2-5; TRBD1 aligns across 9 bases. There are 14 residues in the CDR3. Trimming took 8 bases from V and 1 from J; bases not matched to a gene: 5. Germline lookup yields CDR1 LNHDA and CDR2 SQIVND (reference sequence). CDR3 sequence reads: CASRRQGVQETQYF. CDR3 coding DNA: TGTGCCAGTCGACGACAGGGGGTCCAAGAGACCCAGTACTTC. The full variable domain, in which reference TRBV19 and TRBJ2-5 provide the parts outside the CDR3, is DGGITQSPKYLFRKEGQNVTLSCEQNLNHDAMYWYRQDPGQGLRLIYYSQIVNDFQKGDIAEGYSVSREKKESFPLTVTSAQKNPTAFYLCASRRQGVQETQYFGPGTRLLVL.

The chain carries TRBV28 and TRBJ1-6; D call uncertain. Looked up from germline, CDR1 is MDHEN and CDR2 is SYDVKM. This CDR3 is 13 amino acids long. V shed 8 bases and J shed 0 bases, with 5 bases lying between them. The CDR3 nucleotides are TGTGCCAGCTCTAACTCCTATAATTCACCCCTCCACTTT. This translates into CASSNSYNSPLHF.

This clone was detected a few times. The chain joins TRBV30 to TRBJ1-1, with 9 bases aligning to TRBD1. The V gene end was trimmed by 0 bases and the J gene end by 4 bases; junction bases not matched to a gene: 9. Germline lookup yields CDR1 GTSNPN and CDR2 SVGIG (reference sequence). This CDR3 has 16 amino acids. The CDR3 loop reads CAWSVWGTGSITEAFF. CDR3 DNA sequence: TGTGCCTGGAGTGTTTGGGGGACAGGGTCGATCACTGAAGCTTTCTTT.

The count of this clone is one. The chain carries TRBV5-1 and TRBJ1-2, with D tentatively TRBD1 (5 bases). This CDR3 contains 11 residues. Germline V lookup: CDR1 SGHRS, CDR2 YFSETQ. The ends were cut back, 4 bases at V and 5 bases at J, with 6 bases in the middle. CDR3: CASSGTYGYTF. In nucleotides, the CDR3 is TGCGCCAGCAGCGGGACTTATGGCTACACCTTC.

This clone has only one observation. J is TRBJ1-2 and V is TRBV25-1; TRBD1 might be the D (5 bases). This CDR3 is built from 18 residues. The germline V and J ends were trimmed by 1 base and 7 bases, with 25 bases remaining between them. In germline, CDR1 is MGHDK, CDR2 SYGVNS. The CDR3 is CASSELGLGGAVGFGYTF. Here the CDR3 DNA reads TGTGCCAGCAGTGAATTAGGGCTCGGAGGGGCGGTAGGTTTTGGCTACACCTTC.

This chain links TRBV5-1 with TRBJ1-4, with D hard to call. Germline V gives CDR1 SGHRS, CDR2 YFSETQ. CDR3 length: 13 residues. V was cut by 0 bases and J by 5 bases, with 5 bases left in between. CDR3 protein: CASSLGGNEKLFF. The DNA of the CDR3 is TGCGCCAGCAGCTTGGGAGGGAATGAAAAACTGTTTTTT.

The chain employs TRBV7-8 and TRBJ2-2, with TRBD1 as a possible D gene (6 bases). Germline lookup yields CDR1 SGHVS and CDR2 FQNEAQ. This CDR3 is 16 amino acids long. With 5 bases removed from V and 0 bases from J, the gap between germline ends came to 13 bases. The CDR3 DNA reads as TGTGCCAGCAGCCCACCGGGACAAACGAACACCGGGGAGCTGTTTTTT. It codes for CASSPPGQTNTGELFF.

The genes are TRBV19 and TRBJ2-7, with 11 bases aligning to TRBD1. V lost 6 bases, J lost 4 bases, and 11 bases stayed unmatched. The CDR3 extends over 16 amino acids. The germline V gene encodes CDR1 LNHDA and CDR2 SQIVND (reference sequence). The CDR3 region is CASSHRRTGGTYEQYF. The DNA for the CDR3 is TGTGCCAGTAGCCATCGACGGACAGGGGGCACATACGAGCAGTACTTC.

The chain couples TRBV5-4 to TRBJ2-2, with 12 bases fitting TRBD1. Germline assignment: CDR1 SGHNT and CDR2 YYREEE (reference sequence). The CDR3 covers 14 residues. Unmatched junction bases numbered 1, after V lost 4 bases and J lost 6 bases. CDR3 sequence reads: CASSGTGGPGELFF. The DNA for the CDR3 is TGTGCCAGCAGCGGGACAGGGGGCCCCGGGGAGCTGTTTTTT.

The chain couples TRBV6-5 to TRBJ1-1, with 11 bases fitting TRBD1. Losses at the gene ends were 0 bases for V and 4 bases for J; bases not matched to a gene: 1. CDR1 is MNHEY, CDR2 SVGAGI, per germline. CDR3 length: 15 amino acids. CDR3 in DNA: TGTGCCAGCAGTTACTCTGGGACAGGGGGCACTGAAGCTTTCTTT. This codes for CASSYSGTGGTEAFF.

This clone was detected a few times. V is TRBV7-8 and J is TRBJ1-3; D is ambiguous. Germline-derived CDR1 and CDR2 are SGHVS and FQNEAQ. This CDR3 has 15 residues. V dropped 5 bases and J dropped 3 bases, with 14 bases sitting between them. The DNA of the CDR3 is TGTGCCAGCAGCCCTAGGCGGGTAAATGGAAACACCATATATTTT. This translates into CASSPRRVNGNTIYF.

The chain employs TRBV9 and TRBJ2-1; weak D call: TRBD2 (5 bases). The CDR3 contains 17 residues. Trimming pared 3 bases from V and 3 bases from J, leaving 19 bases between. The germline V gene encodes CDR1 SGDLS and CDR2 YYNGEE. Here the CDR3 DNA reads TGTGCCAGCAGCGCCCGGGGTGTGGGAGCTTTCTACAATGAGCAGTTCTTC. The encoded protein is CASSARGVGAFYNEQFF.

The chain links TRBV5-5 to TRBJ2-7, with 11 bases aligning to TRBD1. V dropped 3 bases and J dropped 3; count of bases not matched to a gene: 2. Germline assignment: CDR1 SGHKS and CDR2 YYEKEE (reference sequence). This CDR3 is 14 amino acids long. CDR3 loop: CASSSGTGGYEQYF. CDR3 nucleotides: TGTGCCAGCAGCTCCGGGACAGGGGGCTACGAGCAGTACTTC.

This clone is a singleton in its sample. The chain uses TRBV7-3 and TRBJ2-2; 8 bases agree with TRBD2. V trimming: 1 base; J trimming: 5 bases; junction bases outside the gene matches: 9. From germline, CDR1 is SGHTA and CDR2 FQGTGA. The CDR3 length is 17 residues. The CDR3 DNA follows: TGTGCCAGCAGCTTAAGGCGGGGGGACACCGTGACCGGGGAGCTGTTTTTT. Translated, it gives CASSLRRGDTVTGELFF.

The chain has TRBV27 and TRBJ1-4, with D unclear. The CDR3 length is 15 residues. V was trimmed by 8 bases and J by 3 bases, leaving 16 bases between them. Germline V gene data show CDR1 as MNHEY and CDR2 as SMNVEV (reference sequence). CDR3 sequence (DNA): TGTGCCAGCGGGAGGGTACGATCGGCTAATGAAAAACTGTTTTTT. This sequence encodes CASGRVRSANEKLFF.

The chain couples TRBV19 to TRBJ1-5, with no clear D. V was shortened by 2 bases and J by 1 base, with 9 bases between the two germline ends. Germline lookup yields CDR1 LNHDA and CDR2 SQIVND (reference sequence). The CDR3 consists of 15 residues. The CDR3 DNA sequence: TGTGCCAGTAGTATAACACCATGGAGCAATCAGCCCCAGCATTTT. Protein: CASSITPWSNQPQHF.

Only one count was recorded for this clone. V usage is TRBV30 and J usage is TRBJ1-1, with D perhaps matching TRBD1 (5 bases). CDR3 size: 14 residues. The V end was cut by 0 bases, the J end by 3 bases, with 11 bases between. Germline V gene sequence: CDR1 GTSNPN, CDR2 SVGIG (reference sequence). Written as DNA, the CDR3 is TGTGCCTGGAGTGTGAGGTTAGGGGACACTGAAGCTTTCTTT. This sequence encodes CAWSVRLGDTEAFF.

In this sample, this clone turned up a few times. The CDR3 nucleotides are TGTGCCAGCAGCCTGGACAGAGATCTTGGCTACACCTTC. Amino acids: CASSLDRDLGYTF. The gene calls are TRBV5-4 and TRBJ1-2, with D possibly matching TRBD1 (6 bases). This CDR3 is 13 amino acids long. V lost 4 bases to trimming and J lost 7 bases, with 14 bases between them. Germline V gene lookup returns CDR1 SGHNT and CDR2 YYREEE (reference sequence).

This rearrangement joins TRBV7-8 to TRBJ1-5, with TRBD1 as a possible D gene (5 bases). Germline values: CDR1 SGHVS, CDR2 FQNEAQ. The CDR3 consists of 15 residues. V was shortened by 8 bases and J by 0 bases, with 14 bases between the two germline ends. The CDR3 loop reads CASGLDGHSNQPQHF. DNA for the CDR3: TGTGCCAGCGGTCTCGACGGACATAGCAATCAGCCCCAGCATTTT.